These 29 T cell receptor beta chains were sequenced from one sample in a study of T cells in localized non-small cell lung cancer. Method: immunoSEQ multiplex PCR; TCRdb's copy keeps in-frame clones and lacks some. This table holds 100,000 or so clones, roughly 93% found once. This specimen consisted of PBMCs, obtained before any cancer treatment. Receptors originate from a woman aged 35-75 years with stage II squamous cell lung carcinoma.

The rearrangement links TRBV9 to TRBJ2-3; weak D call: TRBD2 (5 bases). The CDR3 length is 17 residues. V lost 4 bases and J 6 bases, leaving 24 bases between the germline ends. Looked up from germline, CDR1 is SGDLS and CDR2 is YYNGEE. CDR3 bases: TGTGCCAGCAGCCCACTTGGGTCCCTCGGGGTCCCCGATACGCAGTATTTT. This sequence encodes CASSPLGSLGVPDTQYF.

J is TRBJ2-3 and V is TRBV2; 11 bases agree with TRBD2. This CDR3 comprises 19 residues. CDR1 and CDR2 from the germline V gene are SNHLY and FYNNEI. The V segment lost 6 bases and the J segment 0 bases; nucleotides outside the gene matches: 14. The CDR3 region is CASSGIRLAGPSSTDTQYF. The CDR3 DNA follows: TGTGCCAGCAGCGGTATACGACTAGCGGGACCTTCTAGCACAGATACGCAGTATTTT. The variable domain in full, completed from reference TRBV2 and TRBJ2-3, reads EPEVTQTPSHQVTQMGQEVILRCVPISNHLYFYWYRQILGQKVEFLVSFYNNEISEKSEIFDDQFSVERPDGSNFTLKIRSTKLEDSAMYFCASSGIRLAGPSSTDTQYFGPGTRLTVL.

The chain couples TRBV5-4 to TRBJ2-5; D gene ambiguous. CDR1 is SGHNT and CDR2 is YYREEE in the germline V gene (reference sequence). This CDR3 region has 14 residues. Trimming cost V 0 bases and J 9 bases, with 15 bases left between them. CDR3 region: CASSLVASPVAQYF. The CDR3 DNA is TGTGCCAGCAGCTTGGTGGCCAGCCCGGTGGCCCAGTACTTC.

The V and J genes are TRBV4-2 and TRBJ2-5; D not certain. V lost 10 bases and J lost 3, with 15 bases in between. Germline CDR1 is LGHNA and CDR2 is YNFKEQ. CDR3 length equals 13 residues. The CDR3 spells CATASGLKETQYF. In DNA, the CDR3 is TGTGCCACCGCTTCCGGGTTAAAAGAGACCCAGTACTTC.

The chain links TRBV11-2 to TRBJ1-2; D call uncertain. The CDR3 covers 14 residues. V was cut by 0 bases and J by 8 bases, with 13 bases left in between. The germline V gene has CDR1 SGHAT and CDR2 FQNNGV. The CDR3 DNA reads TGTGCCAGCAGCTTAGATGTGGGTCAGCACGGCTACACCTTC. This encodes CASSLDVGQHGYTF.

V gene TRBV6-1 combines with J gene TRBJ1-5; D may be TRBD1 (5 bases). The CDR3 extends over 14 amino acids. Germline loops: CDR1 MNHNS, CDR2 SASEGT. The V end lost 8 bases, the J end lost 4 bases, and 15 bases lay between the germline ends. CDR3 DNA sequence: TGTGCCAGCGTGGGGCAGGGCTGGAATCAGCCCCAGCATTTT. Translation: CASVGQGWNQPQHF.

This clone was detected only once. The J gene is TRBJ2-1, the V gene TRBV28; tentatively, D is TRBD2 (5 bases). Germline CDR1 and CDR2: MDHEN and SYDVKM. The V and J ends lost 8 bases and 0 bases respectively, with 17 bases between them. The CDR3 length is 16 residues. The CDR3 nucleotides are TGTGCCAGCCGGGAAACAGTTCCAAGCTCCTACAATGAGCAGTTCTTC. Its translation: CASRETVPSSYNEQFF.

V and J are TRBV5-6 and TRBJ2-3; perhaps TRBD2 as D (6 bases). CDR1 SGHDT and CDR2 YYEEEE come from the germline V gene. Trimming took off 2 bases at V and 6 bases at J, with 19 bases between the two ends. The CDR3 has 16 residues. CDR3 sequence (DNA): TGTGCCAGCAGCTTCCTGGGGCGGGGAACCCGGGATACGCAGTATTTT. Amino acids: CASSFLGRGTRDTQYF. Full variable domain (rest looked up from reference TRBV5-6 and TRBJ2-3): DAGVTQSPTHLIKTRGQQVTLRCSPKSGHDTVSWYQQALGQGPQFIFQYYEEEERQRGNFPDRFSGHQFPNYSSELNVNALLLGDSALYLCASSFLGRGTRDTQYFGPGTRLTVL.

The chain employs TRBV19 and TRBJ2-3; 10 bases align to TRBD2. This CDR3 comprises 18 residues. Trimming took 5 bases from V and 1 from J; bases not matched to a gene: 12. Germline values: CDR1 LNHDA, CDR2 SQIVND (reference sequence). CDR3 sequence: CASSFLLPLAGGTDTQYF. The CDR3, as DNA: TGTGCCAGTAGTTTCTTGCTCCCTCTAGCGGGAGGCACAGATACGCAGTATTTT.

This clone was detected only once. CDR3 loop: CSASTAGGNIQYF. CDR3 DNA: TGCAGCGCCTCTACGGCAGGTGGAAACATTCAGTACTTC. The J gene is TRBJ2-4, the V gene TRBV29-1; D gene unclear. Germline CDR1 reads SQVTM; CDR2 reads ANQGSEA. The CDR3 contains 13 residues. V dropped 7 bases and J dropped 6 bases, with 16 bases sitting between them.

The CDR3 DNA reads as TGCAGCGTTGGCGATCAGCGCAGGTCTTGGGGGAACACTGAAGCTTTCTTT. Translating it yields CSVGDQRRSWGNTEAFF. The genes are TRBV29-1 and TRBJ1-1, with D hard to call. This CDR3 is built from 17 residues. V dropped 4 bases and J dropped 1 base, with 22 bases sitting between them. Germline values: CDR1 SQVTM, CDR2 ANQGSEA.

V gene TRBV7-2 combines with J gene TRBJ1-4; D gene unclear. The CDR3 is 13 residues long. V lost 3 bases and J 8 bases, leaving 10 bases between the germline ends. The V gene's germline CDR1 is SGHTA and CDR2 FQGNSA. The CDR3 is CASSFRVWEKLFF. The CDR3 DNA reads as TGTGCCAGCAGCTTTCGGGTCTGGGAAAAACTGTTTTTT.

Here the CDR3 reads CASSIDTSAYEQYF. CDR3 nucleotide sequence: TGCGCCAGCAGCATTGACACCTCAGCCTACGAGCAGTACTTC. This rearrangement joins TRBV5-1 to TRBJ2-7; D remains unclear. Between the trimmed V and J ends, which lost 4 bases and 2 bases, there was a span of 13 bases. Germline assignment: CDR1 SGHRS and CDR2 YFSETQ. The CDR3 sequence is 14 residues long.

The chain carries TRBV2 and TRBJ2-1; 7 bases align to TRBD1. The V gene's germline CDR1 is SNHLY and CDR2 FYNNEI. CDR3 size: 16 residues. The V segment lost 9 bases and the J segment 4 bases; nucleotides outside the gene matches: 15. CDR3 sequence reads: CARGKNRDRLYNEQFF. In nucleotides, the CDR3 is TGTGCCAGGGGCAAAAACCGGGACAGACTATACAATGAGCAGTTCTTC. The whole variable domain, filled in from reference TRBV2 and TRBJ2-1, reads EPEVTQTPSHQVTQMGQEVILRCVPISNHLYFYWYRQILGQKVEFLVSFYNNEISEKSEIFDDQFSVERPDGSNFTLKIRSTKLEDSAMYFCARGKNRDRLYNEQFFGPGTRLTVL.

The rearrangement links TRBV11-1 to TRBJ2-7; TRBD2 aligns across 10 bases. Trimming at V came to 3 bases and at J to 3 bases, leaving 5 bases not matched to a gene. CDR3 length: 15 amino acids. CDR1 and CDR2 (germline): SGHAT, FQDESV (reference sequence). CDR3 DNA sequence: TGTGCCAGCAGCTTTGCTAGCGGGGGAGGCTACGAGCAGTACTTC. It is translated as CASSFASGGGYEQYF.

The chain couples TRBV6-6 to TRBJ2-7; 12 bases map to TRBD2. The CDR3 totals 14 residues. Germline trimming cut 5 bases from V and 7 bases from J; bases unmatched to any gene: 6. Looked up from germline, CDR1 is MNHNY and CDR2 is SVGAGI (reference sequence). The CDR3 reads CASSPGLAGWEQYF. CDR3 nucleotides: TGTGCCAGCAGTCCCGGACTAGCGGGGTGGGAGCAGTACTTC.

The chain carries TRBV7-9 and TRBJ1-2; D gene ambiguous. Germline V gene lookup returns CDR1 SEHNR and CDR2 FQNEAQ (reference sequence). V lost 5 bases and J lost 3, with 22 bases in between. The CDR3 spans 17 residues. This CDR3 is CASSPKAPGSPDYGYTF. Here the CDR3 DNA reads TGTGCCAGCAGCCCGAAGGCCCCCGGCTCCCCCGACTATGGCTACACCTTC.

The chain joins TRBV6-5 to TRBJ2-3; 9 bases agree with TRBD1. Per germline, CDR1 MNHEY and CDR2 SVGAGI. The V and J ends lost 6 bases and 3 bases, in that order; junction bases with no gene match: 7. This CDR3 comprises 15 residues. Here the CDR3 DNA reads TGTGCCAGCAGCATCGGGACAGGGCGTACAGATACGCAGTATTTT. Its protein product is CASSIGTGRTDTQYF.

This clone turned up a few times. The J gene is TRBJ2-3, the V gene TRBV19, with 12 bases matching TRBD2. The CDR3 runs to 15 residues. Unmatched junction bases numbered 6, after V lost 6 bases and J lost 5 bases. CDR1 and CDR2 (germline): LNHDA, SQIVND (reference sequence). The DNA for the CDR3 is TGTGCCAGTAGCAATCGACTAGCGGGAGAAGATACGCAGTATTTT. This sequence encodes CASSNRLAGEDTQYF.

The CDR3 DNA follows: TGTGCCAGCAGTGAAGCGTCTGCTAGCCCCAGTTCGGCCCAGTACTTC. It specifies CASSEASASPSSAQYF. V and J are TRBV6-1 and TRBJ2-5; perhaps TRBD2 as D (5 bases). V was clipped by 0 bases and J by 9 bases, with 20 bases between them. CDR1 is MNHNS and CDR2 is SASEGT in the germline V gene. This CDR3 is built from 16 residues.

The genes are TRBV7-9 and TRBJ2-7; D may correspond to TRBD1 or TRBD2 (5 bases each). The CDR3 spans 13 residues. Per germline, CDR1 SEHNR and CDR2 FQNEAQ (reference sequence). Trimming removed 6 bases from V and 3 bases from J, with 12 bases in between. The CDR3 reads CASRPGTDYEQYF. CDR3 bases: TGTGCCAGCAGGCCCGGGACGGACTACGAGCAGTACTTC.

CDR3 in DNA: TGTGCCACCGGGCGCGGCAGCCAAGAGACCCAGTACTTC. It encodes CATGRGSQETQYF. J is TRBJ2-5 and V is TRBV25-1; D unclear. V was shortened by 10 bases and J by 1 base, with 13 bases between the two germline ends. The V gene's germline CDR1 is MGHDK and CDR2 SYGVNS. This CDR3 region has 13 residues. Combining the CDR3 with reference TRBV25-1 and TRBJ2-5 gives the whole variable domain EADIYQTPRYLVIGTGKKITLECSQTMGHDKMYWYQQDPGMELHLIHYSYGVNSTEKGDLSSESTVSRIRTEHFPLTLESARPSHTSQYLCATGRGSQETQYFGPGTRLLVL.

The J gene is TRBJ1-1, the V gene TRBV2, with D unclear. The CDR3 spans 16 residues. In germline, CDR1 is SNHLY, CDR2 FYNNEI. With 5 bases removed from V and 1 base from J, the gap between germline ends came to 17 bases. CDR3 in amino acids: CASSTPPAGSNTEAFF. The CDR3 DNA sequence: TGTGCCAGCAGTACTCCACCTGCGGGGTCGAACACTGAAGCTTTCTTT.

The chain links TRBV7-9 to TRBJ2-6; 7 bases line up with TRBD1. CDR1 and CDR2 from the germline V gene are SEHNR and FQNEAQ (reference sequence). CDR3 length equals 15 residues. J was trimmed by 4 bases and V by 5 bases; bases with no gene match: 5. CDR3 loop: CASSPKGAGANVLTF. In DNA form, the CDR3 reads TGTGCCAGCAGCCCGAAGGGGGCCGGGGCCAACGTCCTGACTTTC.

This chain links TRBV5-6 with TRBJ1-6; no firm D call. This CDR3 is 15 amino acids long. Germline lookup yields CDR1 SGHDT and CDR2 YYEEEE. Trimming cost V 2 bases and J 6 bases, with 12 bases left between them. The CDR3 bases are TGTGCCAGCAGCTTTGCGACCGGACTTAATTCACCCCTCCACTTT. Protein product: CASSFATGLNSPLHF.

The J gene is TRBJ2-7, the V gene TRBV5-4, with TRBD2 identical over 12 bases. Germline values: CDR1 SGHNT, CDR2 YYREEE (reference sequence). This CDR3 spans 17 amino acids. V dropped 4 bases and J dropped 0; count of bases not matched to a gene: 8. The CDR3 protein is CASSGGTSGWSSYEQYF. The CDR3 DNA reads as TGTGCCAGCAGCGGAGGGACTAGCGGGTGGAGCTCCTACGAGCAGTACTTC.

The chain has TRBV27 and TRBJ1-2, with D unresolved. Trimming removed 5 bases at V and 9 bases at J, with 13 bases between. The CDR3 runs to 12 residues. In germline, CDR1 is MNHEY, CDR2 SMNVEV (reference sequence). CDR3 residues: CASSPDGVRYTF. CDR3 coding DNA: TGTGCCAGCAGTCCCGACGGGGTGCGCTACACCTTC.

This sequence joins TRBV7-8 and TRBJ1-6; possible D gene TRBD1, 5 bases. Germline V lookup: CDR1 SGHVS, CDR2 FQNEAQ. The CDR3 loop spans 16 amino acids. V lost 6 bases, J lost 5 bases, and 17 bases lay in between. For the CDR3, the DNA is TGTGCCAGCAGGAGGCAATTCGGGGGAAATAATTCACCCCTCCACTTT. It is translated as CASRRQFGGNNSPLHF.

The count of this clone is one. The chain's CDR3 is CASSVTVTGETQYF. Written as DNA, the CDR3 is TGTGCCAGCAGCGTGACTGTAACTGGGGAGACCCAGTACTTC. The chain has TRBV5-4 and TRBJ2-5; D ambiguous. V was pared by 4 bases and J by 5 bases, with 15 bases between. Germline V gene sequence: CDR1 SGHNT, CDR2 YYREEE (reference sequence). CDR3 length: 14 amino acids.